These 26 T cell receptor beta chains were all obtained from the same sample, sequenced in a study of T cells in Graves' hyperthyroidism and ophthalmopathy. Researchers took RNA transcripts and amplified the TCR beta CDR3 regions from them. First-round RT-PCR with HTBI primers amplified the TCR CDR3 region. TCRdb reprocessed the multiplex PCR reads via MiXCR and lists one record per CDR3 protein. The data hold fewer than 750,000 distinct CDR3 sequences, with around 42% observed a single time. The source material was peripheral blood or thyroid tissue (not recorded which). These receptors came from a woman aged 18-29 years with Graves' hyperthyroidism.

This clonotype occurred a few times. The chain recombines TRBV10-3 with TRBJ2-7; 8 nucleotides match TRBD2. The end of the DNA is better explained by TRBJ2-1, so the J call may be wrong. This CDR3 has 14 residues. CDR1 is ENHRY, CDR2 SYGVKD, per germline. The CDR3 DNA follows: TGTGCCATCAGCCGGCGGGAGGCCTACAATGAGCAGTTCTTC. As protein: CAISRREAYNEQFF.

This rearrangement joins TRBV7-2 to TRBJ2-7; 8 bases are a match to TRBD1. The CDR3 runs 15 residues. Germline-derived CDR1 and CDR2 are SGHTA and FQGNSA. The V gene end was trimmed by 5 bases and the J gene end by 3 bases; junction bases not matched to a gene: 9. The CDR3 DNA is TGTGCCAGCAGCGTAGACAGGGGTTTAGGCTACGAGCAGTACTTC. It translates to CASSVDRGLGYEQYF. Full variable domain (missing parts from reference TRBV7-2 and TRBJ2-7): GAGVSQSPSNKVTEKGKDVELRCDPISGHTALYWYRQSLGQGLEFLIYFQGNSAPDKSGLPSDRFSAERTGGSVSTLTIQRTQQEDSAVYLCASSVDRGLGYEQYFGPGTRLTVT.

V and J are TRBV7-8 and TRBJ1-4; 10 bases align to TRBD1. V lost 4 bases to trimming and J lost 6 bases; unmatched junction nucleotides: 8. This CDR3 contains 16 residues. CDR1 is SGHVS, CDR2 FQNEAQ, per germline. The CDR3 sequence: CASSSRTGTGDEKLFF. The CDR3 DNA reads as TGTGCCAGCAGCTCCCGGACCGGGACAGGGGATGAAAAACTGTTTTTT.

This chain uses TRBV20-1 with TRBJ2-7, with a weak D call TRBD1 (6 bases). Germline CDR1 DFQATT, CDR2 SNEGSKA (reference sequence). Trimming removed 4 bases at V and 7 bases at J, with 20 bases between. The CDR3 loop spans 14 amino acids. In DNA, the CDR3 is TGCAGTGCTACCGGGACAAGGAGTAAGAATGAGCAGTACTTC. It encodes CSATGTRSKNEQYF.

Comments on this clonotype: Given a much more abundant clone one base away, this may be a read error. This rearrangement joins TRBV6-1 to TRBJ2-5; unclear D gene. Germline-derived CDR1 and CDR2 are MNHNS and SASEGT. CDR3 length: 13 residues. Trimming removed 10 bases at V and 7 bases at J, with 19 bases between. The chain's CDR3 is CAISSGIWGTQYF. The CDR3 nucleotides are TGTGCCATCAGCTCTGGGATCTGGGGGACCCAGTACTTC.

There are many counts of this clonotype. The chain employs TRBV7-2 and TRBJ2-5, with 10 positions matching TRBD2. Looked up from germline, CDR1 is SGHTA and CDR2 is FQGNSA. This CDR3 spans 18 amino acids. The junction had 12 bases not matched to a gene; V was cut back by 5 bases and J by 0 bases. CDR3 bases: TGTGCCAGCAGCCCCACGCGGACTAGCGGACTGTACCAAGAGACCCAGTACTTC. Its protein is CASSPTRTSGLYQETQYF.

This chain joins TRBV30 and TRBJ2-7; the D is unclear. The CDR3 covers 12 residues. Trimming pared 1 base from V and 7 bases from J, leaving 11 bases between. The V gene's germline CDR1 is GTSNPN and CDR2 SVGIG (reference sequence). CDR3 bases: TGTGCCTGGAGTGATAGAGCCGGGGAGCAGTACTTC. Translation: CAWSDRAGEQYF.

This clonotype was seen ten or more times. This rearrangement joins TRBV28 to TRBJ2-5; no firm D call. In germline, CDR1 is MDHEN, CDR2 SYDVKM. Trimming cost V 3 bases and J 3 bases, with 5 bases left between them. CDR3 length equals 12 residues. Here the CDR3 reads CASSFPKETQYF. The CDR3 bases are TGTGCCAGCAGTTTCCCTAAAGAGACCCAGTACTTC.

This clonotype was picked up a small number of times. In this CDR3 the conserved last residue, phenylalanine or tryptophan, is missing, so a read error is likely. Because the CDR3's place on the DNA is in doubt, the DNA is left out and the CDR3 is given as listed by TCRdb. The chain carries TRBV15 and TRBJ2-5; TRBD1 is taken as the D call from the table, unchecked against the DNA. Germline CDR1 LNHNV, CDR2 YYDKDF (reference sequence). Termini included, the CDR3 measures 11 amino acids. CDR3 loop: CATSRGLGQGI.

Many counts were recorded for this clonotype. The chain combines TRBV20-1 with TRBJ1-5; D gene uncertain. The germline gives CDR1 DFQATT, CDR2 SNEGSKA (reference sequence). The CDR3 is 14 residues long. Trimming cost V 0 bases and J 4 bases, with 10 bases left between them. CDR3 residues: CSARDWTANQPQHF. In DNA, the CDR3 is TGCAGTGCTAGAGATTGGACGGCTAATCAGCCCCAGCATTTT.

This clonotype has a count of ten or more. The rearrangement joins TRBV7-9 to TRBJ2-2; the D gene could be TRBD1 or TRBD2 (5 bases each). Germline-derived CDR1 and CDR2 are SEHNR and FQNEAQ (reference sequence). V shed 9 bases and J shed 0 bases, with 11 bases lying between them. This CDR3 spans 14 amino acids. The CDR3 DNA follows: TGTGCCAGGGGGGAGACATCGAACACCGGGGAGCTGTTTTTT. This encodes CARGETSNTGELFF.

This clonotype was counted ten times or more. V gene TRBV20-1 combines with J gene TRBJ1-1; D is perhaps TRBD1 (5 bases). Germline V gives CDR1 DFQATT, CDR2 SNEGSKA (reference sequence). CDR3 length: 14 amino acids. The germline V and J ends were trimmed by 3 bases and 1 base, with 12 bases remaining between them. Written as DNA, the CDR3 is TGCAGTGCTAGGGGGGACCTCGCGAACACTGAAGCTTTCTTT. Translating gives CSARGDLANTEAFF.

The chain uses TRBV7-2 and TRBJ2-7; 7 nucleotides match TRBD1. V lost 2 bases and J lost 7; bases outside the gene matches: 17. The CDR3 contains 17 residues. CDR1 and CDR2 (germline): SGHTA, FQGNSA. In DNA form, the CDR3 reads TGTGCCAGCAGCTTAACCCAGTCCCACAGGGGCGCCGGGGAGCAGTACTTC. Translating gives CASSLTQSHRGAGEQYF. Complete variable domain (other parts from reference TRBV7-2 and TRBJ2-7): GAGVSQSPSNKVTEKGKDVELRCDPISGHTALYWYRQSLGQGLEFLIYFQGNSAPDKSGLPSDRFSAERTGGSVSTLTIQRTQQEDSAVYLCASSLTQSHRGAGEQYFGPGTRLTVT.

The CDR3 DNA is TGTGCCAGCAGCAACGGGGGGCTTAACACTGAAGCTTTCTTT. This encodes CASSNGGLNTEAFF. V gene TRBV9 combines with J gene TRBJ1-1; TRBD1 might be the D (6 bases). CDR3 length: 14 amino acids. V lost 4 bases to trimming and J lost 2 bases, with 12 bases between them. In germline, CDR1 is SGDLS, CDR2 YYNGEE.

V usage is TRBV7-7 and J usage is TRBJ1-6, with unresolved D. The CDR3 loop spans 15 amino acids. The germline gives CDR1 SSHAT, CDR2 FNYEAQ (reference sequence). V was trimmed by 4 bases and J by 7 bases, leaving 14 bases between them. The CDR3 DNA sequence: TGTGCCAGCAGCTCCGGGATAGGGTGGAATTCACCCCTCCACTTT. It specifies CASSSGIGWNSPLHF.

Only one count was recorded for this clonotype. Compared with germline, one end of the junction differs, possibly owing to a read error. This rearrangement joins TRBV10-3 to TRBJ2-5; D is ambiguous. Germline V gives CDR1 ENHRY, CDR2 SYGVKD. The CDR3 consists of 13 residues. The CDR3 region is CASSYGDVKTQYF. CDR3 sequence (DNA): TGTGCCAGCAGTTATGGAGATGTAAAGACCCAGTACTTC.

This clonotype was recorded at least ten times. The chain employs TRBV20-1 and TRBJ2-7, with D maybe TRBD2 (5 bases). Germline-derived CDR1 and CDR2 are DFQATT and SNEGSKA (reference sequence). V was cut by 2 bases and J by 2 bases, with 13 bases left in between. This CDR3 is 14 amino acids long. The CDR3 sequence: CSARLRRNPYEQYF. Written as DNA, the CDR3 is TGCAGTGCTAGACTGCGGAGGAACCCCTACGAGCAGTACTTC.

A note on this clonotype: This may come from a read error, since a much larger clone is one base off. Given the absence of the conserved phenylalanine or tryptophan at the CDR3 end, a read error is likely. V gene TRBV6-2 or TRBV6-3 combines with J gene TRBJ1-4; D is unclear. There are 13 residues in the CDR3. Germline loops: CDR1 MNHEY, CDR2 SVGEGT. Trimming cost V 7 bases and J 7 bases, with 13 bases left between them. The CDR3 coding sequence is TGTGCCAGCAACTGGGCCGTCGGTGAAAAACTGTTTCTT. The encoded protein is CASNWAVGEKLFL.

V is TRBV24-1 and J is TRBJ2-7; 7 bases line up with TRBD1. The CDR3 is 14 residues long. Germline lookup yields CDR1 KGHDR and CDR2 SFDVKD. Trimming removed 5 bases from V and 2 bases from J; junction bases left unmatched: 5. CDR3 amino acids: CATSAQGVPYEQYF. In DNA, the CDR3 is TGTGCCACCAGTGCCCAGGGGGTCCCCTACGAGCAGTACTTC.

This clonotype has more than one count but fewer than ten. The chain is built from TRBV15 and TRBJ1-5, with TRBD1 matching over 8 bases. The CDR3 loop spans 14 amino acids. CDR1 is LNHNV, CDR2 YYDKDF, per germline (reference sequence). V lost 9 bases and J lost 0; bases outside the gene matches: 4. The CDR3 bases are TGTGCCACTGACAGGGGAGATAGCAATCAGCCCCAGCATTTT. It specifies CATDRGDSNQPQHF.

The chain has TRBV10-3 and TRBJ1-4; D uncertain. Germline V lookup: CDR1 ENHRY, CDR2 SYGVKD. This CDR3 contains 13 residues. Trimming left V 7 bases short and J 1 base short, with 7 bases between. The CDR3 DNA reads as TGTGCCATCAAAACGGAAACTAATGAAAAACTGTTTTTT. As protein: CAIKTETNEKLFF.

The V call is TRBV7-6, the J call TRBJ1-2; 9 bases map to TRBD1. The length of the CDR3 is 14 residues. Losses at the gene ends were 5 bases for V and 6 bases for J; bases not matched to a gene: 7. Looked up from germline, CDR1 is SGHVS and CDR2 is FNYEAQ. CDR3 coding DNA: TGTGCCAGCAGCAGGGGGGACAGGGCCCATGGCTACACCTTC. Translation gives CASSRGDRAHGYTF.

The sample holds many counts of this clonotype. The chain carries TRBV29-1 and TRBJ1-2, with D unclear. The germline V and J ends were trimmed by 4 bases and 3 bases, with 9 bases remaining between them. The CDR3 extends over 12 amino acids. Per germline, CDR1 SQVTM and CDR2 ANQGSEA. The CDR3 protein is CSVVGTYYGYTF. DNA for the CDR3: TGCAGCGTTGTGGGAACCTACTATGGCTACACCTTC.

The J gene is TRBJ1-2, the V gene TRBV29-1, with TRBD1 identical over 8 bases. The germline CDR1 and CDR2 sequences are SQVTM and ANQGSEA. The CDR3 extends over 14 amino acids. V dropped 8 bases and J dropped 1; count of bases not matched to a gene: 9. The CDR3 DNA sequence: TGCAGCTTCGGACAGGGTGTAGATAACTATGGCTACACCTTC. It specifies CSFGQGVDNYGYTF.

This clonotype was counted ten times or more. A read error may explain this, as a much larger clone is one base away. V gene TRBV7-9 combines with J gene TRBJ2-2; D ambiguous. The germline V and J ends were trimmed by 1 base and 3 bases, with 3 bases remaining between them. Germline V gene sequence: CDR1 SEHNR, CDR2 FQNEAQ (reference sequence). The CDR3 is 13 residues long. CDR3 DNA: TGTGCCAGCAGCTTAGGGGACACCGGGGAGCTGTTTTTT. Translated: CASSLGDTGELFF.

This clonotype was counted many times. The J gene is TRBJ1-5, the V gene TRBV4-2; D gene unclear. There are 15 residues in the CDR3. CDR1 is LGHNA, CDR2 YNFKEQ, per germline. V lost 5 bases, J lost 3 bases, and 14 bases lay in between. As DNA, the CDR3 is TGTGCCAGCAGCGCCCCCAGGAGATACAATCAGCCCCAGCATTTT. Translated: CASSAPRRYNQPQHF.